This is a list of T cell receptor beta chains from one sample in a study of low-dose radiotherapy and immunotherapy resistance in tumors. TCRdb used MiXCR to reprocess the reads, holding one entry per CDR3 protein. In the table there are around 84,000 distinct CDR3 sequences, less than 20% of which are singletons. The sample was PBMCs, taken after low-dose radiotherapy plus immunotherapy. These receptors were obtained from a male donor with prostate cancer. Both conserved end residues are part of each CDR3.

J gene,V gene,CDR3 protein
TRBJ1-2,TRBV27,CASRPSAGTGNYGYTF
TRBJ2-3,TRBV20-1,CSARRLAGASTDTQYF
TRBJ2-1,TRBV3-1,CASSQGTGGYDNEQFF
TRBJ2-7,TRBV5-6,CASSLIAGGKGEQYF
TRBJ1-3,TRBV30,CAWTPGDLPRNTIYF
TRBJ1-5,TRBV7-2,CASSEGQGLSNQPQHF
TRBJ2-3,TRBV28,CASSLSRTGGITDTQYF
TRBJ2-1,TRBV4-1,CASSQERLAYNEQFF
TRBJ1-1,TRBV4-1,CASSLSNVGETEAFF
TRBJ2-7,TRBV28,CASTNTGQISYEQYF
TRBJ2-3,TRBV12-3/TRBV12-4,CASSPRLAGGTDTQYF
TRBJ2-5,TRBV28,CASSSLAGENGETQYF
TRBJ1-5,TRBV12-3/TRBV12-4,CASSFAGTGNRGQPQHF
TRBJ2-2,TRBV6-2/TRBV6-3,CASRKSSGSTGELFF
TRBJ1-2,TRBV28,CASSSDGILNYGYTF
TRBJ2-1,TRBV12-3/TRBV12-4,CASSPLAGGQNEQFF
TRBJ1-6,TRBV6-5,CASSYSEGVPLHF
TRBJ2-1,TRBV10-3,CAIGTSGRVNEQFF
TRBJ1-5,TRBV19,CASSTQGGNQPQHF
TRBJ2-7,TRBV12-3/TRBV12-4,CASSSEAYEQYF
TRBJ2-7,TRBV28,CASSTPYEQYF
TRBJ2-7,TRBV28,CASSSTGEGYEQYF
TRBJ2-6,TRBV6-2/TRBV6-3,CAIRQGYNSGANVLTF
TRBJ2-3,TRBV9,CASSVEGTRSTDTQYF
TRBJ2-5,TRBV4-2,CASSPGQETQYF
TRBJ2-1,TRBV5-1,CASTDFREGRNEQFF
TRBJ1-2,TRBV10-2,CASGQAYGYTF
TRBJ1-2,TRBV5-1,CASSLSGQGAGYTF
TRBJ2-1,TRBV6-5,CASSYSSRWLASYNEQFF
TRBJ2-2,TRBV10-3,CAISETSGMGGELFF
TRBJ2-7,TRBV2,CASSETSEFYEQYF
TRBJ2-7,TRBV6-5,CASRGPGSYEQYF
TRBJ2-7,TRBV6-6,CASSYRSGRGYEQYF
TRBJ2-1,TRBV28,CASSEAGASYNEQFF
TRBJ2-1,TRBV7-2,CASSPAPAGGIGEQFF
TRBJ2-5,TRBV2,CASSDSREGGIGETQYF
TRBJ1-2,TRBV28,CASSLRPYPGGQLF
TRBJ1-1,TRBV2,CASSEALGVNTEAFF
TRBJ1-4,TRBV7-8,CASSPGKLFF
TRBJ1-5,TRBV12-3/TRBV12-4,CASSWDREINQPQHF
TRBJ2-5,TRBV11-2,CASSLLAGGPWETQYF
TRBJ1-2,TRBV12-3/TRBV12-4,CASRAPGNYGYTF
TRBJ2-4,TRBV5-1,CASSLDRGSGNIQYF
TRBJ1-2,TRBV19,CATSGGYGYTF
TRBJ1-5,TRBV10-3,CAISESGISNQPQHF
TRBJ2-1,TRBV27,CASSREGEVSYNEQFF
TRBJ1-1,TRBV20-1,CSASHPPEAEAFF
TRBJ2-1,TRBV7-6,CASSLAIYQGYNEQFF